This T cell receptor (beta chain) came from a study of response to subunit inactivated influenza vaccine. TCRdb re-called the RT-PCR reads through MiXCR, storing one row per CDR3 protein. Among 500,000 to 600,000 distinct CDR3 sequences listed, 7.6% were seen once. In its sample, this clonotype was seen many times. No antigen is known for it. Overall study results and limits: After each seasonal influenza vaccination, few new T cells are recruited, the authors suggested.

Losses at the gene ends were 5 bases for V and 2 bases for J; bases not matched to a gene: 15. The CDR3 covers 17 residues. Germline V gene sequence: CDR1 SGHTA, CDR2 FQGNSA. The J gene is TRBJ2-7, the V gene TRBV7-2, with 7 bases matching TRBD2. The sequenced sample was PBMCs from blood, obtained roughly 24 months after vaccination. The TCR was taken from a man in his fifties or sixties who received an inactivated influenza vaccine. The CDR3 is CASSSLFGRNRAYEQYF. DNA of the CDR3: TGTGCCAGCAGCAGCCTTTTCGGGAGGAACCGCGCCTACGAGCAGTACTTC.